This passage covers 7 T cell receptor beta chains from one sample sequenced in a study of molecular identifiers for immune sequencing clone quantification. TCRdb processed the PCR reads anew with MiXCR; each CDR3 protein has one entry. The data show just under 650,000 distinct CDR3 sequences, 15% to 20% seen once. Sequencing was carried out using naive CD8+ T cells from blood, with Jurkat cell RNA spiked in. As to subset: FACS-sorted CD8+CD4-CCR7+CD45RA+ naive T cells. The receptors come from a human donor in good health. Some libraries in this study had Jurkat cell RNA spiked in.

The chain employs TRBV2 and TRBJ2-1; D perhaps matches TRBD2 (5 bases). This CDR3 has 13 residues. V was pared by 6 bases and J by 3 bases, with 9 bases between. Germline V CDR1 and CDR2: SNHLY, FYNNEI. CDR3 nucleotides: TGTGCCAGCAGAGCCCGGGACTACAATGAGCAGTTCTTC. Its protein product is CASRARDYNEQFF.

Turning to this clonotype: Just one base apart from a much larger clone, this may be a read error. The chain joins TRBV6-2 or TRBV6-3 to TRBJ2-3, with TRBD2 matching 9 bases. Germline CDR1 is MNHEY and CDR2 is SVGEGT. The CDR3 contains 15 residues. The CDR3 protein is CTSSTTGTSSDTQYF. CDR3 coding DNA: TGTACCAGCAGCACGACCGGGACTAGCAGCGATACGCAGTATTTT.

The table lists this clonotype with many counts. J is TRBJ2-3 and V is TRBV24-1, with D maybe TRBD2 (5 bases). V was shortened by 3 bases and J by 9 bases, with 9 bases between the two germline ends. This CDR3 comprises 12 residues. CDR1 and CDR2 from the germline V gene are KGHDR and SFDVKD. In DNA form, the CDR3 reads TGTGCCACCAGTGATAGCGGTCAGACGCAGTATTTT. Amino acid sequence: CATSDSGQTQYF.

Turning to this clonotype: The junction departs from germline at one end; a sequencing error may be responsible. The chain links TRBV5-5 to TRBJ1-5; D gene unclear. The V gene's germline CDR1 is SGHKS and CDR2 YYEKEE (reference sequence). The CDR3 has 14 amino acids. The DNA for the CDR3 is TGTGCCAGCAGCGCTGACTCTAGCCATCAGCCCCAGCATTTT. This sequence encodes CASSADSSHQPQHF. Full variable domain (outside the CDR3, taken from reference TRBV5-5 and TRBJ1-5): DAGVTQSPTHLIKTRGQQVTLRCSPISGHKSVSWYQQVLGQGPQFIFQYYEKEERGRGNFPDRFSARQFPNYSSELNVNALLLGDSALYLCASSADSSHQPQHFGDGTRLSIL.

This clonotype was seen more than once but under ten times. The gene calls are TRBV5-8 and TRBJ2-7; D is unclear. The CDR3 covers 12 residues. V was trimmed by 2 bases and J by 6 bases, leaving 9 bases between them. Germline V gives CDR1 SGHTS, CDR2 YDEGEE. CDR3 protein: CASSFSDREQYF. The CDR3 DNA is TGTGCCAGCAGCTTCTCGGATCGCGAGCAGTACTTC.

Many counts were recorded for this clonotype. CDR3 nucleotides: TGTGCCACCAGTGATTTAAAGGGGACTGAGCAGTTCTTC. Translated: CATSDLKGTEQFF. This chain links TRBV24-1 with TRBJ2-1; D is perhaps TRBD1 or TRBD2 (5 bases each). The CDR3 is made up of 13 amino acids. Trimming took off 1 base at V and 9 bases at J, with 9 bases between the two ends. Germline V gives CDR1 KGHDR, CDR2 SFDVKD.

This clonotype appeared a single time. This could be a read error, since a much larger clone is one nucleotide away. This CDR3 reads CASSAGYSQGPYGYTF. The CDR3 region has the DNA TGTGCCAGCAGCGCCGGATACTCCCAGGGGCCCTATGGCTACACCTTC. The chain joins TRBV5-3 to TRBJ1-2; TRBD1 might be the D (6 bases). TRBV5-3 is an open reading frame, and its role is uncertain. V lost 8 bases to trimming and J lost 4 bases, with 24 bases between them. The CDR3 has 16 residues.